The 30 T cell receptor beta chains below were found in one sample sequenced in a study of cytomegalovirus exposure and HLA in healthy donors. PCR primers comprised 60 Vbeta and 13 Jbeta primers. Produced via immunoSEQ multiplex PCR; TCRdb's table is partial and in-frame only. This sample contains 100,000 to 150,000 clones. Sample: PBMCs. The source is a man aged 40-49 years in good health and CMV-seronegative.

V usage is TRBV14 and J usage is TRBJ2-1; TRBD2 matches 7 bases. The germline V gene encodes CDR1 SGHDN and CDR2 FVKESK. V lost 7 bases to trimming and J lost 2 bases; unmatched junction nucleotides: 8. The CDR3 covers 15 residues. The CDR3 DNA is TGTGCCAGCAATGGGAGGGGTAGCACCTACAATGAGCAGTTCTTC. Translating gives CASNGRGSTYNEQFF.

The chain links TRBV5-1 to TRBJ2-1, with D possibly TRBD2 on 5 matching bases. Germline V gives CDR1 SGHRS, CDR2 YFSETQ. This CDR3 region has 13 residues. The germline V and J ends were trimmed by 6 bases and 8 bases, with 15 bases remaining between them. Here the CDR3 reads CASMTGSSYEQFF. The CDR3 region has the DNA TGCGCCAGCATGACCGGGTCTAGCTATGAGCAGTTCTTC.

CDR3 protein: CASSFRGRATYEQYF. For the CDR3, the DNA is TGTGCCAGCAGCTTTCGAGGGAGGGCCACCTACGAGCAGTACTTC. V usage is TRBV13 and J usage is TRBJ2-7; 7 nucleotides match TRBD2. This CDR3 contains 15 residues. V lost 3 bases and J lost 2; bases outside the gene matches: 7. Looked up from germline, CDR1 is PRHDT and CDR2 is FYEKMQ (reference sequence).

The CDR3, as DNA: TGCGCCAGCAGCCAGGGACAGGGCTCAGGTCAGCCCCAGCATTTT. Its protein is CASSQGQGSGQPQHF. The chain links TRBV4-1 to TRBJ1-5, with 9 bases identical to TRBD1. CDR1 and CDR2 (germline): MGHRA, YSYEKL. The CDR3 extends over 15 amino acids. With 3 bases clipped from V and 6 bases from J, the junction kept 6 bases outside the gene matches.

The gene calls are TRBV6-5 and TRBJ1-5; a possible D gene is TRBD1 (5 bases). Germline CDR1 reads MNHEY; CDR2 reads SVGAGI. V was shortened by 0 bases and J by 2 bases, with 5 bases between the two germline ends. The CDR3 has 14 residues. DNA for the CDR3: TGTGCCAGCAGTTACTCCAGGGGCAATCAGCCCCAGCATTTT. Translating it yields CASSYSRGNQPQHF.

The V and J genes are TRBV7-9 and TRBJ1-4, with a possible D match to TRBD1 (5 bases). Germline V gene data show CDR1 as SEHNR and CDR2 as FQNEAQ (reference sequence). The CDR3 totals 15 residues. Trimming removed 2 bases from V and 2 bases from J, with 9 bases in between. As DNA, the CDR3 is TGTGCCAGCAGCTTACGGGGGGTGACTAATGAAAAACTGTTTTTT. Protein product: CASSLRGVTNEKLFF.

CDR3: CASSEFRELASGWQYF. The CDR3 nucleotides read TGCGCCAGCAGTGAGTTTCGGGAGCTAGCGTCGGGCTGGCAGTACTTC. This chain joins TRBV10-2 and TRBJ2-7, with D perhaps TRBD2 (6 bases). CDR3 size: 16 residues. Germline V gene lookup returns CDR1 WSHSY and CDR2 SAAADI. V lost 1 base and J lost 9, with 22 bases in between.

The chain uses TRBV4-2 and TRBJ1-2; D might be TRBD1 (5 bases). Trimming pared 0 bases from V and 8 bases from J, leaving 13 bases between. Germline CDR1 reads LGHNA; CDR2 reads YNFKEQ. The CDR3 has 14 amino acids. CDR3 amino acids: CASSQDGALVGYTF. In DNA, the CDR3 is TGTGCCAGCAGCCAAGATGGGGCTCTTGTAGGCTACACCTTC.

CDR3 in amino acids: CASSVGARDTDTQYF. The CDR3 bases are TGTGCCAGCAGTGTTGGGGCGCGGGACACAGATACGCAGTATTTT. The genes are TRBV6-4 and TRBJ2-3; a weak D match, TRBD2 (6 bases). Trimming removed 4 bases at V and 2 bases at J, with 13 bases between. This CDR3 comprises 15 residues. From germline, CDR1 is MRHNA and CDR2 SNTAGT.

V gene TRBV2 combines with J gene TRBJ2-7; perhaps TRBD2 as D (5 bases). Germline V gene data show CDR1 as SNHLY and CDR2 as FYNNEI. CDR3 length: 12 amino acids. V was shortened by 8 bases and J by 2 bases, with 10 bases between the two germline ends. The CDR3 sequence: CASCGEPYEQYF. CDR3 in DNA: TGTGCCAGCTGTGGGGAGCCCTACGAGCAGTACTTC.

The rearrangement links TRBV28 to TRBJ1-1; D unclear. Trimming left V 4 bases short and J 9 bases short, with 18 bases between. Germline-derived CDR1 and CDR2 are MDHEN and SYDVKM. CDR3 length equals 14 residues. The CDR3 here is CASSSPGKPKKAFF. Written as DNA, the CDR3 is TGTGCCAGCAGTTCCCCCGGGAAACCAAAAAAAGCTTTCTTT.

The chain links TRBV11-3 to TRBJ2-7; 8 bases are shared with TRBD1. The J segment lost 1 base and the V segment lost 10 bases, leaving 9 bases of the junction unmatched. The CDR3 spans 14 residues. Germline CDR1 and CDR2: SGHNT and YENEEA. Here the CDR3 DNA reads TGTGCCACCCCACCGGGACAGGTATCCTACGAGCAGTACTTC. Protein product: CATPPGQVSYEQYF.

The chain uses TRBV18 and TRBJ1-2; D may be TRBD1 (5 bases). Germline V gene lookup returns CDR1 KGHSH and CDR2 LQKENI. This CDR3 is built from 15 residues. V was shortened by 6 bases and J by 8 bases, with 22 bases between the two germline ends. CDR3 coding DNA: TGTGCCAGCTCCCATTCACCGGGGGGGGAGAGAGGCTACACCTTC. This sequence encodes CASSHSPGGERGYTF.

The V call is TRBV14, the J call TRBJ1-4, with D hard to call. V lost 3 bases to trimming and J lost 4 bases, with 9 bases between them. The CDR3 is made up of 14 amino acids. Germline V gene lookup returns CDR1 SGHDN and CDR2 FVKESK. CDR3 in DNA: TGTGCCAGCAGCCATTTCAGTATTAATGAAAAACTGTTTTTT. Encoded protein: CASSHFSINEKLFF.

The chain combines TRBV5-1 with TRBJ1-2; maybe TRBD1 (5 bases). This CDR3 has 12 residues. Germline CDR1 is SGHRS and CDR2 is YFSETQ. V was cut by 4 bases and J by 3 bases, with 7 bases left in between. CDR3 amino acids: CASSVQDYGYTF. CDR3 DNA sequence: TGCGCCAGCAGCGTACAGGACTATGGCTACACCTTC.

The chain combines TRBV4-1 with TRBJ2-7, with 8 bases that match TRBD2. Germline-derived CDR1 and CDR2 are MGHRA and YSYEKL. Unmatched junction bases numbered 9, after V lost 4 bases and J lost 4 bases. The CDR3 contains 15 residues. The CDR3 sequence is CASSPRAGGLYEQYF. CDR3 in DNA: TGCGCCAGCAGCCCCCGGGCGGGAGGCCTTTACGAGCAGTACTTC.

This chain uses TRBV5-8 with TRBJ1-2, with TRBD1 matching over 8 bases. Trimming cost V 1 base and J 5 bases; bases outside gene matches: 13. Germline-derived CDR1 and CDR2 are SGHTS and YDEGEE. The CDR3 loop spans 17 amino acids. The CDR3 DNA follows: TGTGCCAGCAGCTTGTCGGGACAGGCCCTAGGGGGGTATGGCTACACCTTC. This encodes CASSLSGQALGGYGYTF.

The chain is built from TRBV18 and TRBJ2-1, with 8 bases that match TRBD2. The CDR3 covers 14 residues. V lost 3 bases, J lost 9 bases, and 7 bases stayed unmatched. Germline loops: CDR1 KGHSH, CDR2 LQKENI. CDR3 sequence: CASSPVGTRVEQFF. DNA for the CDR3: TGTGCCAGCTCACCCGTAGGGACTAGAGTTGAGCAGTTCTTC.

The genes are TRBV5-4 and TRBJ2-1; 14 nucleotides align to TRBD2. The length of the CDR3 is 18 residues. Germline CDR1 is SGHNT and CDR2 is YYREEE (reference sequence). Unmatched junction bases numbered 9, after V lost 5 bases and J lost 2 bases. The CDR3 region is CASSPGTSGSTTYNEQFF. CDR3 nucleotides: TGTGCCAGCAGTCCGGGGACTAGCGGGAGTACCACCTACAATGAGCAGTTCTTC.

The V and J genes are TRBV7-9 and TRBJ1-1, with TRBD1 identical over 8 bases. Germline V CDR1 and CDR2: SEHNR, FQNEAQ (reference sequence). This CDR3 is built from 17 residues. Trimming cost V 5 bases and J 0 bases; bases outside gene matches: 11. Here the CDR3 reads CASSPGRGQVLNTEAFF. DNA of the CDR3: TGTGCCAGCAGCCCCGGCAGGGGGCAGGTACTGAACACTGAAGCTTTCTTT.

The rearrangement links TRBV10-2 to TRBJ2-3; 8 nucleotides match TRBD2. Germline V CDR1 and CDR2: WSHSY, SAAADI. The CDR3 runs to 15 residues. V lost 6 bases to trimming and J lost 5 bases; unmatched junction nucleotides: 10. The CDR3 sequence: CASRELLAEGDTQYF. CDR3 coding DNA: TGCGCCAGCAGAGAACTACTAGCGGAAGGAGATACGCAGTATTTT.

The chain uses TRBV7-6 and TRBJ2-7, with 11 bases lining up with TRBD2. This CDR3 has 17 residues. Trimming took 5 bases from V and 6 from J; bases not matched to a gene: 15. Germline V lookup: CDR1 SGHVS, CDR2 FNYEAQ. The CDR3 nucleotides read TGTGCCAGCAGCCAAATCCCTTCCGGGACTAGCGGACGCGAGCAGTACTTC. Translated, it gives CASSQIPSGTSGREQYF.

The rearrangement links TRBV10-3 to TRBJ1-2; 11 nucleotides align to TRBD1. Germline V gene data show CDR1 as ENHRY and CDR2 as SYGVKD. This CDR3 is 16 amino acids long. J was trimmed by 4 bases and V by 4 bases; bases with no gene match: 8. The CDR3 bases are TGTGCCATCAGTGTAACCGGGACAGGGGGATTCTATGGCTACACCTTC. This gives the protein CAISVTGTGGFYGYTF.

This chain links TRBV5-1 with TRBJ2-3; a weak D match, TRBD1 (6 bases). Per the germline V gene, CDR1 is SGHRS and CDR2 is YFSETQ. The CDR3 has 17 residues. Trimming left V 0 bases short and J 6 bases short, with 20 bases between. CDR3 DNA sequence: TGCGCCAGCAGCTTGGCAACCGGAGCACAGGGAAGGGATACGCAGTATTTT. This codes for CASSLATGAQGRDTQYF.

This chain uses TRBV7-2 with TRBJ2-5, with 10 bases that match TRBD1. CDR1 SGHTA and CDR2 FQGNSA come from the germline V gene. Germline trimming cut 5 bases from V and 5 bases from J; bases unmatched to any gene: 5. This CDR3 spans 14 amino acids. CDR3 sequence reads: CASSPDRGRETQYF. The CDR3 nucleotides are TGTGCCAGCAGCCCGGACAGGGGGAGGGAGACCCAGTACTTC.

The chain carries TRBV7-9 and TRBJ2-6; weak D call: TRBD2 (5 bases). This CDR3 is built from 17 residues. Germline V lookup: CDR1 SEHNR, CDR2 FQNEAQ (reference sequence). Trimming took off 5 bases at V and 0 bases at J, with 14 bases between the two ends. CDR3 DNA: TGTGCCAGCAGCCCTATGACGGGAAGCTCTGGGGCCAACGTCCTGACTTTC. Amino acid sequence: CASSPMTGSSGANVLTF.

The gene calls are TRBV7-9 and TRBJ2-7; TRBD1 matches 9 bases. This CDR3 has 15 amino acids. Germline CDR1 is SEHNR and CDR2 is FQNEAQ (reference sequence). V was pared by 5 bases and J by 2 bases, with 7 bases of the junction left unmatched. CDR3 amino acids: CASSPRTGAPYEQYF. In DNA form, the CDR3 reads TGTGCCAGCAGCCCCAGGACAGGGGCGCCCTACGAGCAGTACTTC.

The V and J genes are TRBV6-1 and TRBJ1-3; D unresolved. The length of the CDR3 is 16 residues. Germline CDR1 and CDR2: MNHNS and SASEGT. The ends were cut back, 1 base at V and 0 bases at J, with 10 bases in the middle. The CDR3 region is CASSEELVRSGNTIYF. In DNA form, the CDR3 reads TGTGCCAGCAGTGAAGAGCTAGTGCGCTCTGGAAACACCATATATTTT.

CDR3: CASSFLAGRSYEQFF. For the CDR3, the DNA is TGTGCCAGCAGCTTTCTAGCGGGACGGAGCTATGAGCAGTTCTTC. The chain links TRBV7-3 to TRBJ2-1; TRBD2 matches at 9 bases. Per germline, CDR1 SGHTA and CDR2 FQGTGA. With V trimmed by 3 bases and J by 8 bases, 8 bases remained unmatched. CDR3 length: 15 amino acids.

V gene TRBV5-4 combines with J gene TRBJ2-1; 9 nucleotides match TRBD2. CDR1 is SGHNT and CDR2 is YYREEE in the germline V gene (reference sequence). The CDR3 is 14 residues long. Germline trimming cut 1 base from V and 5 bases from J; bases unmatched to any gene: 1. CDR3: CASSLSGRNNEQFF. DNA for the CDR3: TGTGCCAGCAGCTTGAGCGGGAGGAACAATGAGCAGTTCTTC. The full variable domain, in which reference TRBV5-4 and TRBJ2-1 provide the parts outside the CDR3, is ETGVTQSPTHLIKTRGQQVTLRCSSQSGHNTVSWYQQALGQGPQFIFQYYREEENGRGNFPPRFSGLQFPNYSSELNVNALELDDSALYLCASSLSGRNNEQFFGPGTRLTVL.